This T cell receptor beta chain originates from a study of Tregs in tolerant kidney transplant recipients. General study points: Tregs expanded with activated donor B cells seemed most donor-specific. Validation in larger populations is needed because few patients were studied. Nucleotide sequences could not be compared across some patients' samples due to primer changes.

V was clipped by 6 bases and J by 2 bases; unmatched bases: 6. The germline V gene has CDR1 MNHNY and CDR2 SVGAGI (reference sequence). The length of the CDR3 is 16 residues. This table comes from immunoSEQ multiplex PCR, and its TCRdb copy is limited to in-frame clones, with some not included. The sample shows roughly 64,000 clones, more than 70% of them seen only once. Related graft donors supplied nonmyeloablative bone marrow transplants, and mixed chimerism was transient. Unstimulated Tregs (CD4+CD25+CD127-) and CD4+CD25- non-Tregs were sorted from PBMCs. This clone appeared once. Its antigen is currently unknown.

Sequencing was performed on CD4+ T cells from blood (PBMCs), taken 6 months after the transplant. The rearrangement joins TRBV6-6 to TRBJ2-2, with TRBD2 identical over 10 bases. The clonotype comes from a human patient who received a combined kidney and bone marrow transplant. Some T cells could come from the graft donor. The CDR3 is CASRPSGGANTGELFF. CDR3 sequence (DNA): TGTGCCAGCAGACCGAGCGGGGGGGCAAACACCGGGGAGCTGTTTTTT.